The T cell receptor (beta chain) under discussion was sequenced for a study of cytomegalovirus exposure and HLA in healthy donors. Background on the study: As an earlier analysis found, 150 million to 200 million T cells yielded fewer than 130 million unique TCR beta sequences.

Concerning this clone itself: Its antigen remains unidentified.

Study-wide results and caveats: In a later analysis, TCR beta V- and J-gene trimming was associated with a missense DCLRE1C variant.

The PCR ran on 60 Vbeta and 13 Jbeta primers. Sequencing used immunoSEQ multiplex PCR; TCRdb keeps in-frame clones, though not all of them. The table shows around 210,000 clones, with roughly 83% occurring only once. Trimming stripped 3 bases from V and 3 bases from J, with 9 bases between. This CDR3 comprises 13 residues. In germline, CDR1 is LNHDA, CDR2 SQIVND (reference sequence). The sequenced material came from PBMCs. This clonotype originated in a male donor in good health and CMV-seropositive. The chain carries TRBV19 and TRBJ2-7, with no clear D. CDR3: CASSIDAYYEQYF. The DNA for the CDR3 is TGTGCCAGTAGTATTGATGCGTACTACGAGCAGTACTTC. Together with reference TRBV19 and TRBJ2-7, the CDR3 gives the full variable domain: DGGITQSPKYLFRKEGQNVTLSCEQNLNHDAMYWYRQDPGQGLRLIYYSQIVNDFQKGDIAEGYSVSREKKESFPLTVTSAQKNPTAFYLCASSIDAYYEQYFGPGTRLTVT.